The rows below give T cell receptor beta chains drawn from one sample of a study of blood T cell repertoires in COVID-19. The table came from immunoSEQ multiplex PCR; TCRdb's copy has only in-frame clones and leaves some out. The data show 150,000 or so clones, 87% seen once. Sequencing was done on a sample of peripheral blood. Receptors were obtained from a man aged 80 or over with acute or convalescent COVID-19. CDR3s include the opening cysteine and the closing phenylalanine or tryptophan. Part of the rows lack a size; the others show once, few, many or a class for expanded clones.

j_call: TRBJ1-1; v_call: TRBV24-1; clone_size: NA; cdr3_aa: CATSDERNTEAFF
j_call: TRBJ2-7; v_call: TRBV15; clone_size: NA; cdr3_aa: CATRKTGSGSEQYF
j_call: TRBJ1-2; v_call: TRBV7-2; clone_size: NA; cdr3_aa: CASSAGAGYTF
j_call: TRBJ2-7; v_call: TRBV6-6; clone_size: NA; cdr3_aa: CASSSPGFSYEQYF
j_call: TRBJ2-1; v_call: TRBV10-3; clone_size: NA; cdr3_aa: CAITQGARNEQFF
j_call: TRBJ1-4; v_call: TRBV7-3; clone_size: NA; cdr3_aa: CASARGPNEKLFF
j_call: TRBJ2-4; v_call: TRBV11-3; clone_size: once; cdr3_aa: CASSLEVAGTSIGGAKNIQYF
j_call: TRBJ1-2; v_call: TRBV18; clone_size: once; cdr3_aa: CASSPTEGRPALLF
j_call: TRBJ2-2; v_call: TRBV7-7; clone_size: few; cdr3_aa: CASSPSGGGNTGELFF
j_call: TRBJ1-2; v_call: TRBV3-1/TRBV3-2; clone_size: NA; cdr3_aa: CASSATYRVREGYTF
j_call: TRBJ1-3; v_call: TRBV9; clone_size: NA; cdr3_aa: CASSGPGTGLLFSSGNTIYF
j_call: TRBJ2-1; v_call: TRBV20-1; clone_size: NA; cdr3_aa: CSASEGDYYNEQFF
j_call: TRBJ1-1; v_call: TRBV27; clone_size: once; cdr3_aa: CASRTSDRQNTEAFF
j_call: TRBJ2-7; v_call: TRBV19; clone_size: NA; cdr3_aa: CASSTPTYEQYF
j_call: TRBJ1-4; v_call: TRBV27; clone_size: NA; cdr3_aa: CASTRTGVGEKLFF
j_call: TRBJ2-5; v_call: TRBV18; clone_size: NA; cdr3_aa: CASSTALEGTQYF
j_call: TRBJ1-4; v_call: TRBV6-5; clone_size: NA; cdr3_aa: CASSYSSHPGEKLFF
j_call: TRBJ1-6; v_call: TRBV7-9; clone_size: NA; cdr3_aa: CASSLPVHNSPLHF
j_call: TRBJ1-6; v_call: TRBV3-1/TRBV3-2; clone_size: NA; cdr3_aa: CASSSGQYNSPLHF
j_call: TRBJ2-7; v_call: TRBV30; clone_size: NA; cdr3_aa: CAWSDGGYEQYF
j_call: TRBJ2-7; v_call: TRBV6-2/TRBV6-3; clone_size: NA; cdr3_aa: CASSDMGLPPYEQYF
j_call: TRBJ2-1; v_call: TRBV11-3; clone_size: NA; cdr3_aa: CASSSRLAGAPYNEQFF
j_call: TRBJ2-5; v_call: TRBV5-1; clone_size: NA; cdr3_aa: CASSGALFGRQTQYF
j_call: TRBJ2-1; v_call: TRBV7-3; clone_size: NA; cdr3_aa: CASSFTTGEQFF
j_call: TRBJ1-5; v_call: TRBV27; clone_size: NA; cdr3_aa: CASSSDRGGQPQHF
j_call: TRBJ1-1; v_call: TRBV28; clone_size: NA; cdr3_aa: CASRWTAYTEAFF
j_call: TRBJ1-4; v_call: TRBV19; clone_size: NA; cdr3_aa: CASRRDSATNEKLFF
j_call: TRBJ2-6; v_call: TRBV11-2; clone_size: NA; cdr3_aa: CASSLVVGTTGANVLTF